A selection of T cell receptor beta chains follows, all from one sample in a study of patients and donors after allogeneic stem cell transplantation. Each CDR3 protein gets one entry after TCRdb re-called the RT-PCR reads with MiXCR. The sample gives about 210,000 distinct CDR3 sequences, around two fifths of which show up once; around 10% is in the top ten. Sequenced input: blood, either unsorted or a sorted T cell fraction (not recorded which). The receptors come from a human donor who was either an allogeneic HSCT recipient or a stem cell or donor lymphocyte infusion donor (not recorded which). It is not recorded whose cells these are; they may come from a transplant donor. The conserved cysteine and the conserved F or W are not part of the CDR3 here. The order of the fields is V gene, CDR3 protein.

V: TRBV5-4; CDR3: ASSSQLTDTDTQY
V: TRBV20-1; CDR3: SAPNRENNSPLH
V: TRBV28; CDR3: ASSPKTGHVSPLH
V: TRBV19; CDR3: ASKRAIGELF
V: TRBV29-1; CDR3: SVESQAYEQY
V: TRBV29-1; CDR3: SVERLQGDYGYT
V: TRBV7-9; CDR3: ASSLPRRRGHEQF
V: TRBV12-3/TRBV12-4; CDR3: ASSPRDGIEAF
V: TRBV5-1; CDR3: ASSLHDLGTGELF
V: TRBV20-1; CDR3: SGTHGGRGLTGELF